The following is a T cell receptor beta chain sequence with its context. Antigen unknown. This record belongs to a study of T cells in Graves' hyperthyroidism and ophthalmopathy. Authors of the study amplified TCR beta CDR3 regions from RNA transcripts. The HTBI primer set was used in a first-round RT-PCR of the TCR CDR3. TCRdb redid the calling of the multiplex PCR reads with MiXCR, one entry per CDR3 protein. Among some 350,000 distinct CDR3 sequences, roughly 25% were seen once, and the ten largest hold around 67%. Germline-derived CDR1 and CDR2 are MNHNS and SASEGT. This CDR3 is 13 amino acids long. Trimming took 8 bases from V and 4 from J, leaving 11 bases between them. Whole-study findings and limits: The blood repertoire included most of the expanded thyroid clonotypes above 0.001.

Sample: blood. The clonotype comes from a man aged 45-65 years with Graves' hyperthyroidism. The rearrangement uses TRBV6-1 and TRBJ2-2; D not certain. The CDR3 reads CASGLDPTGELFF. The DNA of the CDR3 is TGTGCCAGCGGCCTCGACCCCACCGGGGAGCTGTTTTTT.